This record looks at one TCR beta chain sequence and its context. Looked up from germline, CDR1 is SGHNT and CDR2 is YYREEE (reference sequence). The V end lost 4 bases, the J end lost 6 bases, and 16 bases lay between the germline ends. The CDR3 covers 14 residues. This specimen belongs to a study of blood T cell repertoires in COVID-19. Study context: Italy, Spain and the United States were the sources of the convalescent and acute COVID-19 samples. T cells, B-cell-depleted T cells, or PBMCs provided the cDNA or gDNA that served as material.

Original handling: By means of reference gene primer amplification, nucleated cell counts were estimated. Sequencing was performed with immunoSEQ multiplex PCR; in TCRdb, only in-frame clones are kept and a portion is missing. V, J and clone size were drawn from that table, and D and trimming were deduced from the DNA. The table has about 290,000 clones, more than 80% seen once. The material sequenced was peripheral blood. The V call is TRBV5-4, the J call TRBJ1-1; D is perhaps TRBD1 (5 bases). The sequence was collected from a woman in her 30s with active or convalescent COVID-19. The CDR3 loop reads CASSPSSVGPEAFF. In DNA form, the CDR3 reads TGTGCCAGCAGCCCCTCTTCGGTGGGGCCTGAAGCTTTCTTT.